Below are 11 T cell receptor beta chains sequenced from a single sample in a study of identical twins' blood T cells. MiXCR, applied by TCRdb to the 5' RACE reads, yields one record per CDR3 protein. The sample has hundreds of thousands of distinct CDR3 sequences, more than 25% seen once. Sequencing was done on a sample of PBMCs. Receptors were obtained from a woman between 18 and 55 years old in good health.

The CDR3 protein is CASSSIEGPANTGELFF. CDR3 sequence (DNA): TGTGCCAGCAGTTCCATTGAGGGACCCGCGAACACCGGGGAGCTGTTTTTT. The chain uses TRBV6-5 and TRBJ2-2; D tentatively fits TRBD1 or TRBD2 (5 bases each). V was pared by 4 bases and J by 0 bases, with 15 bases between. Germline CDR1 and CDR2: MNHEY and SVGAGI. The CDR3 runs to 17 residues.

The chain's CDR3 is CASSLSDRGGQPQHF. The CDR3 coding sequence is TGTGCCAGCAGCTTAAGTGACAGGGGAGGTCAGCCCCAGCATTTT. The rearrangement links TRBV7-9 to TRBJ1-5, with TRBD1 matching over 8 bases. The V gene end was trimmed by 2 bases and the J gene end by 6 bases; junction bases not matched to a gene: 6. CDR3 length: 15 amino acids. Germline V CDR1 and CDR2: SEHNR, FQNEAQ (reference sequence).

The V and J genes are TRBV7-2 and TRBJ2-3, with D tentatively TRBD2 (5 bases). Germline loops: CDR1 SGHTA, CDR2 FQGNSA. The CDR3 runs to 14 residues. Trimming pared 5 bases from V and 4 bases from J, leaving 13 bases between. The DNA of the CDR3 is TGTGCCAGCAGCGCTATTAGAGCGGCAGATACGCAGTATTTT. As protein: CASSAIRAADTQYF.

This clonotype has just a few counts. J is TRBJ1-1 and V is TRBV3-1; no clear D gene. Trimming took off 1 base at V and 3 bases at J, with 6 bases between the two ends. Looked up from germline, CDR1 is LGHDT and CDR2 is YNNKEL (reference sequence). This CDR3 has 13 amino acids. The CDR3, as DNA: TGTGCCAGCAGCCAAGCGACTTACACTGAAGCTTTCTTT. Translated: CASSQATYTEAFF.

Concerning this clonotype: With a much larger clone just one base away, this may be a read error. CDR3 amino acids: CASSYFLGLRNEQFF. CDR3 sequence (DNA): TGTGCCAGCAGTTATTTCTTGGGATTAAGGAATGAGCAGTTCTTC. The chain links TRBV6-2 or TRBV6-3 to TRBJ2-1; no definite D call. Germline V gene data show CDR1 as MNHEY and CDR2 as SVGEGT. The germline V and J ends were trimmed by 3 bases and 7 bases, with 16 bases remaining between them. The CDR3 extends over 15 amino acids.

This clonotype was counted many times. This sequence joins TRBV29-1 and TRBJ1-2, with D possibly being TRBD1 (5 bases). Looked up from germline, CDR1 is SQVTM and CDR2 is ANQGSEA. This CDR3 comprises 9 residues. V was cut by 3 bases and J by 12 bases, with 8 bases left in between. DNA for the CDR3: TGCAGCGTTGATGCAGGGAACACCTTC. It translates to CSVDAGNTF. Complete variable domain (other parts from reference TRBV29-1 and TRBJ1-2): SAVISQKPSRDICQRGTSLTIQCQVDSQVTMMFWYRQQPGQSLTLIATANQGSEATYESGFVIDKFPISRPNLTFSTLTVSNMSPEDSSIYLCSVDAGNTFGSGTRLTVV.

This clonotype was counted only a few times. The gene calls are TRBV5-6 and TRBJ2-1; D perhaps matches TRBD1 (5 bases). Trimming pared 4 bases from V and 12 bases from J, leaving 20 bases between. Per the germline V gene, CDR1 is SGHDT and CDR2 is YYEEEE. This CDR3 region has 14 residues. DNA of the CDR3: TGTGCCAGCAGCAAAGTGACGTTAGGGGCGGTGCAGTTCTTC. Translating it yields CASSKVTLGAVQFF.

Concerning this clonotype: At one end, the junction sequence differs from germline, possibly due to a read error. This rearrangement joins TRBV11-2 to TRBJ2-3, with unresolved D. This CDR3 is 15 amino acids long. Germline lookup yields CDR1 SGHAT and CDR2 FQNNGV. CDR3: CASSLDPAFADMQYF. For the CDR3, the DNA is TGTGCCAGCAGCTTAGATCCCGCCTTCGCGGATATGCAGTATTTT. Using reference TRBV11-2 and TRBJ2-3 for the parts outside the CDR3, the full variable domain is EAGVAQSPRYKIIEKRQSVAFWCNPISGHATLYWYQQILGQGPKLLIQFQNNGVVDDSQLPKDRFSAERLKGVDSTLKIQPAKLEDSAVYLCASSLDPAFADMQYFGPGTRLTVL.

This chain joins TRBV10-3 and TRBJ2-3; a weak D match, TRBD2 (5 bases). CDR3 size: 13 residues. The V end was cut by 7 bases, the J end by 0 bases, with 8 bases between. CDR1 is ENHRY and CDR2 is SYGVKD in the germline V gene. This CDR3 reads CAITGDSTDTQYF. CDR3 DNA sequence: TGTGCCATCACCGGGGATAGCACAGATACGCAGTATTTT.

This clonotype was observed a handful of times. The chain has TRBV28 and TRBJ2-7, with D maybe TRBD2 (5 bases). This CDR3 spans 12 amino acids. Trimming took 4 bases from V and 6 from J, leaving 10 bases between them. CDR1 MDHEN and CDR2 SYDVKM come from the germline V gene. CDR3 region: CASSSSGGEQYF. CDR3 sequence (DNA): TGTGCCAGCAGTTCCAGTGGAGGCGAGCAGTACTTC.

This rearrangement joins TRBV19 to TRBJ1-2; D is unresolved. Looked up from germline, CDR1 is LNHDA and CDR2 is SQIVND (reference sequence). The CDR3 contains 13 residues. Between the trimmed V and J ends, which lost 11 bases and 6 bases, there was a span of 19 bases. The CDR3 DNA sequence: TGTGCCTCGTACGCGTGGCGCGTAAATGGCTACACCTTC. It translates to CASYAWRVNGYTF. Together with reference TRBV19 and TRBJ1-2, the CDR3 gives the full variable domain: DGGITQSPKYLFRKEGQNVTLSCEQNLNHDAMYWYRQDPGQGLRLIYYSQIVNDFQKGDIAEGYSVSREKKESFPLTVTSAQKNPTAFYLCASYAWRVNGYTFGSGTRLTVV.